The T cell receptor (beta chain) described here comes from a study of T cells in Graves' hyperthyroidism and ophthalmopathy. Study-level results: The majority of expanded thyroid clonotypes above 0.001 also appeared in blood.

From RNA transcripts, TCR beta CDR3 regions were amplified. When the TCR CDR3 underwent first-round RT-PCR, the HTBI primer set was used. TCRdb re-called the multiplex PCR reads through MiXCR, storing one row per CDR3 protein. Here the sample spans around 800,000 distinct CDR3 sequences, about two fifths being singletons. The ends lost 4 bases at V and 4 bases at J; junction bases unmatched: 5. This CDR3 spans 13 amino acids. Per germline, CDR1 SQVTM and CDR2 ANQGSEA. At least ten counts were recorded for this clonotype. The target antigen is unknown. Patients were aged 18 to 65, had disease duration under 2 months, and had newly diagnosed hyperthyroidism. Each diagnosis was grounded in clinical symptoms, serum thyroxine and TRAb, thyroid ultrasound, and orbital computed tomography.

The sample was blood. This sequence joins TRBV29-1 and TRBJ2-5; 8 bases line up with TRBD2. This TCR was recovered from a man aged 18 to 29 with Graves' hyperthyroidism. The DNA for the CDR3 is TGCAGCGTTGCCGTCGGGGGGGGAGAGACCCAGTACTTC. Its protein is CSVAVGGGETQYF. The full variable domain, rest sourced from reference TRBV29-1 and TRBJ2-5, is SAVISQKPSRDICQRGTSLTIQCQVDSQVTMMFWYRQQPGQSLTLIATANQGSEATYESGFVIDKFPISRPNLTFSTLTVSNMSPEDSSIYLCSVAVGGGETQYFGPGTRLLVL.